This T cell receptor (beta chain) was sequenced in a study of CD8 T cells in ankylosing spondylitis. Overall study findings and caveats: Prior work had noted some motif variants in reactive arthritis blood and synovial fluid. One TCR beta motif, made up of roughly 8 highly homologous variants, appeared characteristic of ankylosing spondylitis blood.

Each CDR3 protein gets one entry after TCRdb re-called the 5' RACE reads with MiXCR. The sample holds 500,000 to 650,000 distinct CDR3 sequences, approximately 5.3% seen once. Ten or more counts support this clonotype. Its antigen remains unidentified. What was sequenced was blood, either unsorted or a sorted T cell fraction (not recorded which). The receptor's source is a male donor with ankylosing spondylitis.

This CDR3 reads CASSFWVNTEAFF. CDR3 nucleotide sequence: TGTGCCAGCAGTTTCTGGGTGAACACTGAAGCTTTCTTT. This chain uses TRBV12-3 or TRBV12-4 with TRBJ1-1, with unresolved D. Trimming removed 3 bases from V and 0 bases from J, with 5 bases in between. CDR3 length: 13 amino acids.